The 13 T cell receptor beta chains in this list originate from one sample, sequenced in a study of cytomegalovirus exposure and HLA in healthy donors. The PCR ran on 60 Vbeta and 13 Jbeta primers. Assay: immunoSEQ multiplex PCR; the TCRdb copy retains only in-frame clones and omits some. The sample lists about 140,000 clones; roughly 82% were seen once. Sequencing input: PBMCs. All receptors derive from a man in his late teens or twenties in good health and CMV-seropositive.

V gene TRBV19 combines with J gene TRBJ1-2, with a possible D match to TRBD1 (6 bases). V gave up 3 bases and J gave up 4 bases, with 15 bases separating them. CDR1 LNHDA and CDR2 SQIVND come from the germline V gene (reference sequence). The CDR3 contains 15 residues. CDR3 in amino acids: CASSMIGGDTYGYTF. Written as DNA, the CDR3 is TGTGCCAGTAGTATGATAGGGGGTGACACCTATGGCTACACCTTC.

The chain is built from TRBV7-6 and TRBJ2-7, with a possible D match to TRBD1 (6 bases). Trimming took 1 base from V and 6 from J, leaving 13 bases between them. The CDR3 spans 14 residues. Looked up from germline, CDR1 is SGHVS and CDR2 is FNYEAQ. CDR3 sequence: CASSLVTGIREQYF. The CDR3 DNA follows: TGTGCCAGCAGCTTAGTCACAGGGATACGCGAGCAGTACTTC.

The J gene is TRBJ1-5, the V gene TRBV19, with 7 positions matching TRBD1. Germline values: CDR1 LNHDA, CDR2 SQIVND (reference sequence). The V segment lost 7 bases and the J segment 0 bases; nucleotides outside the gene matches: 15. This CDR3 has 18 residues. Written as DNA, the CDR3 is TGTGCCAGTACTGCGGGGACAGTGATAGGTAATAGCAATCAGCCCCAGCATTTT. This encodes CASTAGTVIGNSNQPQHF.

The genes are TRBV21-1 and TRBJ2-7; TRBD2, the table's D call, lacks a check against the DNA. TRBV21-1 is listed as a pseudogene. CDR3 length: 17 amino acids. In nucleotides, the CDR3 is TGTGCCAGCAGCAAAAAGAGGTCCGTATCCCTTCTGAACGAGCAGTACTTC. It is translated as CASSKKRSVSLLNEQYF.

The chain is built from TRBV6-5 and TRBJ2-1, with 14 bases identical to TRBD2. CDR3 length equals 15 residues. Germline trimming cut 7 bases from V and 10 bases from J; bases unmatched to any gene: 9. The germline V gene has CDR1 MNHEY and CDR2 SVGAGI. In DNA, the CDR3 is TGTGCCAGCACCCGGACTAGCGGGAGGTCGGGGGAGCAGTTCTTC. This translates into CASTRTSGRSGEQFF.

The genes are TRBV6-1 and TRBJ2-7, with D possibly TRBD1 on 6 matching bases. From germline, CDR1 is MNHNS and CDR2 SASEGT. The CDR3 extends over 13 amino acids. Deletions cut 8 bases from V and 4 bases from J, with 15 bases between. The CDR3 sequence: CASVSGGQYEQYF. As DNA, the CDR3 is TGTGCCAGCGTTTCAGGCGGACAGTACGAGCAGTACTTC.

J is TRBJ1-5 and V is TRBV28; D might be TRBD1 (5 bases). Trimming removed 3 bases at V and 9 bases at J, with 15 bases between. CDR1 is MDHEN and CDR2 is SYDVKM in the germline V gene. The CDR3 extends over 14 amino acids. The CDR3 region is CASSFPQGTWPQHF. The CDR3 DNA reads TGTGCCAGCAGTTTCCCGCAGGGAACGTGGCCCCAGCATTTT.

This chain links TRBV6-1 with TRBJ1-5; 7 bases match TRBD1. J gave up 6 bases and V 3 bases, and 2 bases lay outside the gene matches. Germline V CDR1 and CDR2: MNHNS, SASEGT. There are 13 residues in the CDR3. The CDR3 bases are TGTGCCAGCAGTGAGCAGGGGGGTCAGCCCCAGCATTTT. Its protein is CASSEQGGQPQHF.

V is TRBV7-9 and J is TRBJ2-2; D is unresolved. Germline V gene lookup returns CDR1 SEHNR and CDR2 FQNEAQ (reference sequence). Trimming removed 8 bases from V and 3 bases from J, with 4 bases in between. The CDR3 covers 11 residues. DNA for the CDR3: TGTGCCAGCCGGGACACCGGGGAGCTGTTTTTT. Translated: CASRDTGELFF. Combining the CDR3 with reference TRBV7-9 and TRBJ2-2 gives the whole variable domain DTGVSQNPRHKITKRGQNVTFRCDPISEHNRLYWYRQTLGQGPEFLTYFQNEAQLEKSRLLSDRFSAERPKGSFSTLEIQRTEQGDSAMYLCASRDTGELFFGEGSRLTVL.

CDR3 nucleotide sequence: TGTGCCAGCAGCCCCGGGACTAGCGGATACGAGCAGTACTTC. It translates to CASSPGTSGYEQYF. The V gene is TRBV7-8, the J gene TRBJ2-7; the match to TRBD2 covers 11 bases. Germline CDR1 is SGHVS and CDR2 is FQNEAQ. The CDR3 sequence is 14 residues long. V lost 5 bases, J lost 4 bases, and 4 bases stayed unmatched.

As for this clone: This same CDR3 is encoded by further DNA sequences in the sample. The rearrangement joins TRBV18 to TRBJ2-5, with D unclear. Trimming shortened V by 6 bases and J by 2 bases, and 4 bases separated the two germline ends. Germline CDR1 KGHSH, CDR2 LQKENI. CDR3 size: 11 residues. CDR3 amino acids: CASSLQETQYF. DNA of the CDR3: TGTGCCAGCTCCCTACAAGAGACCCAGTACTTC. Drawing the rest from reference TRBV18 and TRBJ2-5, the complete variable domain is NAGVMQNPRHLVRRRGQEARLRCSPMKGHSHVYWYRQLPEEGLKFMVYLQKENIIDESGMPKERFSAEFPKEGPSILRIQQVVRGDSAAYFCASSLQETQYFGPGTRLLVL.

This clone was counted only a few times. The chain recombines TRBV7-6 with TRBJ2-5, with 8 bases that match TRBD1. CDR1 and CDR2 from the germline V gene are SGHVS and FNYEAQ. This CDR3 has 15 amino acids. Trimming at V came to 3 bases and at J to 0 bases, leaving 3 bases not matched to a gene. This chain's CDR3 is CASSFGTGNQETQYF. In DNA form, the CDR3 reads TGTGCCAGCAGCTTTGGGACAGGCAACCAAGAGACCCAGTACTTC.

The J gene is TRBJ2-7, the V gene TRBV7-9; D remains unclear. The CDR3 sequence is 12 residues long. Germline loops: CDR1 SEHNR, CDR2 FQNEAQ (reference sequence). V lost 3 bases and J 5 bases, leaving 8 bases between the germline ends. The CDR3 nucleotides are TGTGCCAGCAGCTTTAGACTCGACGAGCAGTACTTC. This gives the protein CASSFRLDEQYF.